A single count supports the clone carrying this T cell receptor (beta chain). What it binds is not known. The sample originates from a study of shared clonotypes between healthy human individuals. Whole-study findings and limits: Sharing of clonotypes among donors was expected to vary with sequencing depth. Memory subsets generally showed smaller estimated richness than naive subsets did.

Assay used: immunoSEQ multiplex PCR; TCRdb lists only in-frame clones, some missing. The profile shows roughly 640,000 clones, less than 85% of them singletons. This CDR3 has 12 residues. J gave up 10 bases and V 6 bases, and 5 bases lay outside the gene matches. Germline V CDR1 and CDR2: MNHEY, SVGAGI. V and J are TRBV6-5 and TRBJ2-1; TRBD1 aligns across 8 bases. The sequenced sample was memory CD4+ T cells sorted from blood. Subset noted: CD45RA-negative fraction. The receptor's source is a woman aged 25-40 years in good health. The CDR3 DNA reads TGTGCCAGCAGCCAGGACAGGGCCGAGCAGTTCTTC. Amino acids: CASSQDRAEQFF.